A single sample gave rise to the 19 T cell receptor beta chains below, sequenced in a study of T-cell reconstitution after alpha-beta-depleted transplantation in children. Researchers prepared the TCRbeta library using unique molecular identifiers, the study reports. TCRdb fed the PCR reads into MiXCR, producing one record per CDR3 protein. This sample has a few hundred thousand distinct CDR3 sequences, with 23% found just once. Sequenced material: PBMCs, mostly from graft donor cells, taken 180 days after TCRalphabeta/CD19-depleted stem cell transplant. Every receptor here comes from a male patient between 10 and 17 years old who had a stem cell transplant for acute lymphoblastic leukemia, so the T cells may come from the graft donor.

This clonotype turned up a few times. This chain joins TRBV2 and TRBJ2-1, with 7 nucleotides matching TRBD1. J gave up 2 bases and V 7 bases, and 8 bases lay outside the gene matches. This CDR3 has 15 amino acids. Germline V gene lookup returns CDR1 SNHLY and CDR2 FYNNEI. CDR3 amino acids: CASNLWTGPYNEQFF. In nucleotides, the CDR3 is TGTGCCAGCAACCTTTGGACAGGTCCCTACAATGAGCAGTTCTTC.

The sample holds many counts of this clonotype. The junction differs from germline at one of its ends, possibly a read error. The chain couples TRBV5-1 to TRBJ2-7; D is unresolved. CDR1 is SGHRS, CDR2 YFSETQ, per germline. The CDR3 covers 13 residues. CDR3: CASSFSSSYEQYF. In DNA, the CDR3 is TGTGCCAGCAGCTTCTCTAGTTCCTACGAGCAGTACTTC.

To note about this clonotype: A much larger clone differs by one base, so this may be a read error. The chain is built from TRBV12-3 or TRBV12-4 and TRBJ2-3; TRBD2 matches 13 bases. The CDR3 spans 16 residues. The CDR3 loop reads CASSPRTSGSPDTQSF. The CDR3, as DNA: TGTGCCAGCAGTCCCAGGACTAGCGGGAGCCCTGATACGCAGTCTTTT.

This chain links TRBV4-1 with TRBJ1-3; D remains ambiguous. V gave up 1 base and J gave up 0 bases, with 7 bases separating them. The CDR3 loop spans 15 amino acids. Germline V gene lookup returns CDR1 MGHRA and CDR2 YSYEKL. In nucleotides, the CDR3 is TGCGCCAGCAGCCAAGTCTGGGTCTCTGGAAACACCATATATTTT. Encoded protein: CASSQVWVSGNTIYF.

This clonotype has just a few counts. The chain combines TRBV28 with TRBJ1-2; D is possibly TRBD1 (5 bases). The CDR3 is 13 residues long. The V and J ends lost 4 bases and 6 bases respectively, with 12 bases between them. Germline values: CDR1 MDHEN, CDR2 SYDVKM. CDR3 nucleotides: TGTGCCAGCAGTTCTGGGGGTCCGGATGGCTACACCTTC. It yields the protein CASSSGGPDGYTF.

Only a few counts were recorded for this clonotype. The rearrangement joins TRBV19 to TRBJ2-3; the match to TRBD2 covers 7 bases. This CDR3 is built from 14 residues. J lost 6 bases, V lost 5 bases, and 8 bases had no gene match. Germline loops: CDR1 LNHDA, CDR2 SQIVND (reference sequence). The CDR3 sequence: CASSPRLARDTQYF. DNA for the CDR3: TGTGCCAGTAGTCCCAGACTAGCCAGGGATACGCAGTATTTT.

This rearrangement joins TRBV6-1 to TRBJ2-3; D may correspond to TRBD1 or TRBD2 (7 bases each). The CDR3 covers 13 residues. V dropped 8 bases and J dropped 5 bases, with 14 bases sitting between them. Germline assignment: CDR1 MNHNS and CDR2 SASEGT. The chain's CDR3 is CASRTGEGDTQYF. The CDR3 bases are TGTGCCAGCCGAACAGGGGAGGGAGATACGCAGTATTTT.

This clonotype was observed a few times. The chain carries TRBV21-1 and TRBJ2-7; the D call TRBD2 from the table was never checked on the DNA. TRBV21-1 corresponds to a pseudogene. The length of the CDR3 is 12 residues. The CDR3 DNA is TGTGCCAGCGGACTAGCGGTGGACGAGCAGTACTTC. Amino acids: CASGLAVDEQYF.

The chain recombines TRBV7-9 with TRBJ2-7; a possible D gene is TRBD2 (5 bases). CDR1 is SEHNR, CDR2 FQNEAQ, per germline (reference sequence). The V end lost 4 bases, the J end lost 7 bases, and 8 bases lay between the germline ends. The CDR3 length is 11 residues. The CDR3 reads CASSSDFEQYF. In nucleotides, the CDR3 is TGTGCCAGCAGCTCGGACTTTGAGCAGTACTTC.

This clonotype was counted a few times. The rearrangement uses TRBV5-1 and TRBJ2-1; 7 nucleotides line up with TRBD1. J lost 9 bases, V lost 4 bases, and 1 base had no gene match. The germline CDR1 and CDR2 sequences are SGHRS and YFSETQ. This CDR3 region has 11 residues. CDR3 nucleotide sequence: TGCGCCAGCAGCCGGACAGGTGAGCAGTTCTTC. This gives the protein CASSRTGEQFF.

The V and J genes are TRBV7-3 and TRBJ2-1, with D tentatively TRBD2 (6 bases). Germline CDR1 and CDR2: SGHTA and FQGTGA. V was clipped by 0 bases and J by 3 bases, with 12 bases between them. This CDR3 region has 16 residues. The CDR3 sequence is CASSLTPGLSYNEQFF. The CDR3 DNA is TGTGCCAGCAGCTTAACGCCAGGACTAAGCTACAATGAGCAGTTCTTC.

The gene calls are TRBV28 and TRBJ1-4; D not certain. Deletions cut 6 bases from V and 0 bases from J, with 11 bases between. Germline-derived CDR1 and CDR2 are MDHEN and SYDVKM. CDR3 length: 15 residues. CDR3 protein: CASSWTDATNEKLFF. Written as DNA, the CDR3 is TGTGCCAGCAGCTGGACGGATGCAACTAATGAAAAACTGTTTTTT.

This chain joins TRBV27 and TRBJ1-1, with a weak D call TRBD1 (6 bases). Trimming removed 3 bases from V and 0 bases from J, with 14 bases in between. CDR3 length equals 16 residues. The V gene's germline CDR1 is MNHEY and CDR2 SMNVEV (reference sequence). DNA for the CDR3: TGTGCCAGCAGTTTCTCCCACAGGGCCATGAACACTGAAGCTTTCTTT. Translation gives CASSFSHRAMNTEAFF.

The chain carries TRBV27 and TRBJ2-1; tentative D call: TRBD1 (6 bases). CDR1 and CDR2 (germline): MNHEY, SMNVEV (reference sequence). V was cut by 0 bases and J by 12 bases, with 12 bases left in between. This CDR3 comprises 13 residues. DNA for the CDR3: TGTGCCAGCAGTTTATCCTCTCGACAGGTGCAGTTCTTC. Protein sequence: CASSLSSRQVQFF.

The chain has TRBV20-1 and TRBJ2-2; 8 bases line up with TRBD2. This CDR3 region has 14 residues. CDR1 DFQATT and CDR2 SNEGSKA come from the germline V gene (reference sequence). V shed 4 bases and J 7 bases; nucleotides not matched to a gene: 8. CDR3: CSATGGWVDGELFF. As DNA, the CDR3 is TGCAGTGCTACGGGAGGGTGGGTGGACGGGGAGCTGTTTTTT.

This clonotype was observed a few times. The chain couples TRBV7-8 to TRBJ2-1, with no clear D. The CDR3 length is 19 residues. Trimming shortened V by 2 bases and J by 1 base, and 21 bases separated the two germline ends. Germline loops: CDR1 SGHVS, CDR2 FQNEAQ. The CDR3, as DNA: TGTGCCAGCAGCTTAAGGCGTGATTCCGCTTTGAGTTCCTACAATGAGCAGTTCTTC. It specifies CASSLRRDSALSSYNEQFF.

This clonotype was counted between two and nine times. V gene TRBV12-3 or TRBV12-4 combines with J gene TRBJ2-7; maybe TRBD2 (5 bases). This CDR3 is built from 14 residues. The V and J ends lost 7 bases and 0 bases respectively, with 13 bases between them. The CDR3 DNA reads TGTGCCAGCACGGGAATGGGAAGCTCCTACGAGCAGTACTTC. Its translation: CASTGMGSSYEQYF.

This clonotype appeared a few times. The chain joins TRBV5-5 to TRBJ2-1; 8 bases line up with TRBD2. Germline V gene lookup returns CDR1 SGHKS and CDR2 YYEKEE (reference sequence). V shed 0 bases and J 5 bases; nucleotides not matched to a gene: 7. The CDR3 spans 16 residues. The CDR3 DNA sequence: TGTGCCAGCAGCTTGGGCCAGCGGGAGTCCCACAATGAGCAGTTCTTC. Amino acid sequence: CASSLGQRESHNEQFF.

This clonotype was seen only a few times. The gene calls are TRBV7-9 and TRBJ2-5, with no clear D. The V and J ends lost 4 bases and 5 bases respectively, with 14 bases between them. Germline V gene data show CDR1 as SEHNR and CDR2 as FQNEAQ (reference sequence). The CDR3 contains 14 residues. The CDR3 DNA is TGTGCCAGCAGCTACCCAGTGGCGGCCGAGACCCAGTACTTC. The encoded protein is CASSYPVAAETQYF.